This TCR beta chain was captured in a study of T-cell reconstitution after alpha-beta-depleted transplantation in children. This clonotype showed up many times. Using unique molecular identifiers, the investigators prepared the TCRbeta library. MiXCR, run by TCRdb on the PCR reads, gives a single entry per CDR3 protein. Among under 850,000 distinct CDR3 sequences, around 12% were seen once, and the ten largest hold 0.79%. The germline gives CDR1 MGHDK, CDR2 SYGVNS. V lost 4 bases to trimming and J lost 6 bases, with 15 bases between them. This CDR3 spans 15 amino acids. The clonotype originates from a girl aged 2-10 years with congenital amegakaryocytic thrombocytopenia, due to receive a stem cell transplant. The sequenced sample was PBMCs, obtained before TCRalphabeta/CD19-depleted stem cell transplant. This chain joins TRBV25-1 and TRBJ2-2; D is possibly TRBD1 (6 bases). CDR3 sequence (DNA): TGTGCCAGCAGTGTACAGGGTTGGAAGGCCGGGGAGCTGTTTTTT. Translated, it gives CASSVQGWKAGELFF.